This T cell receptor beta chain emerged from a study of cytomegalovirus exposure and HLA in healthy donors. Background on the study: The approximately 700 first-cohort repertoires shared a platform with the 120 validation repertoires, as reported in a later analysis. Findings of the study overall: Cytomegalovirus association was assigned to 170 or so TCR beta chains. With high specificity and sensitivity, the classifier reportedly diagnosed cytomegalovirus status. Most TCR sequences were rare, but some public TCRs occurred in many donors.

On this clone itself: The target antigen is unknown.

V was trimmed by 2 bases and J by 7 bases, leaving 20 bases between them. The germline CDR1 and CDR2 sequences are MNHEY and SMNVEV (reference sequence). CDR3 length equals 16 residues. This table comes from immunoSEQ multiplex PCR, and its TCRdb copy is limited to in-frame clones, with some not included. In the table there are about 160,000 clones, 86% of which are singletons. V usage is TRBV27 and J usage is TRBJ1-1; the D is unclear. Sequencing was done on a sample of PBMCs. The TCR was taken from a woman aged 18-29 years in good health and CMV-seronegative. CDR3 in DNA: TGTGCCAGCAGTTTACGCCCAGCGGGGAAGGGAGGTGAAGCTTTCTTT. It codes for CASSLRPAGKGGEAFF.